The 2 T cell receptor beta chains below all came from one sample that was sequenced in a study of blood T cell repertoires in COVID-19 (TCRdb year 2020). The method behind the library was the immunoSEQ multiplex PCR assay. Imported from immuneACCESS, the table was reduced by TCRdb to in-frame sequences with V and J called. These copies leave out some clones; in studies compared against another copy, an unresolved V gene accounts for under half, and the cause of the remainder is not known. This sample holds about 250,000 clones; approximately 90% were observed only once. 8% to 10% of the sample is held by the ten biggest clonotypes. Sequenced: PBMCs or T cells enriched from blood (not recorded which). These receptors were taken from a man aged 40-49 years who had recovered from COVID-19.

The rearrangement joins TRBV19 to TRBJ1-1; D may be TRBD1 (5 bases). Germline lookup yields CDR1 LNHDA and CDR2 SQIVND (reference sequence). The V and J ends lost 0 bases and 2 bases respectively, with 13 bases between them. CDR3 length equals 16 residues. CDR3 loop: CASSIERRGTNTEAFF. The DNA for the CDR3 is TGTGCCAGTAGTATAGAGAGGAGGGGAACTAACACTGAAGCTTTCTTT.

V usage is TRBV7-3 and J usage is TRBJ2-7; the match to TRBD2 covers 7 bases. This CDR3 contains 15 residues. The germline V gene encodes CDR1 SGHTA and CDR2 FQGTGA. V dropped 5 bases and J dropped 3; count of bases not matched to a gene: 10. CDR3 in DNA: TGTGCCAGCAGCGAAGGGGTACCGGGAGGCTACGAGCAGTACTTC. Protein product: CASSEGVPGGYEQYF.